This entry lists 27 T cell receptor beta chains sequenced from one sample in a study of T cells in Graves' hyperthyroidism and ophthalmopathy. TCR beta CDR3 sequences were amplified from RNA transcripts. Carried out on the TCR CDR3, a first-round RT-PCR used the HTBI primer set. TCRdb reanalysed the multiplex PCR reads using MiXCR and keeps one entry per CDR3 protein. The table includes about 640,000 distinct CDR3 sequences, approximately 15% detected once. The sample taken for sequencing was blood. These TCRs come from a woman between 45 and 60 years old with Graves' ophthalmopathy.

This clonotype has at least ten counts. The chain combines TRBV4-3 with TRBJ1-2, with D uncertain. This CDR3 is built from 14 residues. Trimming removed 0 bases from V and 7 bases from J, with 12 bases in between. The germline V gene encodes CDR1 LGHNA and CDR2 YSLEER. The CDR3 protein is CASSQERTGFGYTF. CDR3 nucleotides: TGCGCCAGCAGCCAAGAGAGGACGGGGTTTGGCTACACCTTC.

This clonotype was observed at least ten times. The chain links TRBV18 to TRBJ1-1; TRBD1 matches at 7 bases. The CDR3 runs 16 residues. Germline CDR1 is KGHSH and CDR2 is LQKENI. V lost 2 bases and J lost 0; bases outside the gene matches: 6. The CDR3 bases are TGTGCCAGCTCACCATTAACGACAGGGATGAACACTGAAGCTTTCTTT. It codes for CASSPLTTGMNTEAFF.

This clonotype appeared many times. The chain combines TRBV7-3 with TRBJ1-1; D remains ambiguous. With 6 bases removed from V and 2 bases from J, the gap between germline ends came to 10 bases. CDR3 length: 13 amino acids. Germline V gene sequence: CDR1 SGHTA, CDR2 FQGTGA. In DNA, the CDR3 is TGTGCCAGCAGTTTATATCGTAACACTGAAGCTTTCTTT. It encodes CASSLYRNTEAFF.

This clonotype was seen repeatedly, ten times or more. V usage is TRBV3-1 and J usage is TRBJ2-1, with 14 bases matching TRBD2. This CDR3 has 17 amino acids. Looked up from germline, CDR1 is LGHDT and CDR2 is YNNKEL (reference sequence). After removal of 2 bases from V and 4 bases from J, the junction contained 4 bases not matched to a gene. As DNA, the CDR3 is TGTGCCAGCAGCCAATCAAGACTAGCGGGAGGGTACAATGAGCAGTTCTTC. This sequence encodes CASSQSRLAGGYNEQFF.

This clonotype was seen ten or more times. The rearrangement joins TRBV20-1 to TRBJ1-5; TRBD1 matches 8 bases. With V trimmed by 2 bases and J by 7 bases, 4 bases remained unmatched. This CDR3 region has 13 residues. Per the germline V gene, CDR1 is DFQATT and CDR2 is SNEGSKA (reference sequence). The CDR3 DNA follows: TGCAGTGCTAGACAGGGGGCAGGGCAGCCCCAGCATTTT. It specifies CSARQGAGQPQHF.

This clonotype has ten or more counts. The CDR3 nucleotides read TGTGCCAGCAGTAAGACAGGGTCTCCTGGCTACACCTTC. Translation: CASSKTGSPGYTF. The chain joins TRBV28 to TRBJ1-2; 7 bases fit TRBD1. The CDR3 length is 13 residues. The V gene end was trimmed by 5 bases and the J gene end by 7 bases; junction bases not matched to a gene: 7. CDR1 and CDR2 (germline): MDHEN, SYDVKM.

This clonotype came up many times. CDR3 sequence: CASSLRVGRERWYNEQFF. The DNA for the CDR3 is TGTGCCAGCAGCTTAAGGGTAGGGCGGGAGCGGTGGTACAATGAGCAGTTCTTC. The chain couples TRBV11-1 to TRBJ2-1, with 7 bases aligning to TRBD2. Germline V lookup: CDR1 SGHAT, CDR2 FQDESV (reference sequence). V shed 2 bases and J 4 bases; nucleotides not matched to a gene: 14. The CDR3 has 18 amino acids.

About this clonotype: This may come from a read error, since a much larger clone is one base off. The V gene is TRBV29-1, the J gene TRBJ2-5, with a weak D call TRBD1 (5 bases). V lost 7 bases and J lost 3, with 21 bases in between. In germline, CDR1 is SQVTM, CDR2 ANQGSEA. The CDR3 consists of 15 residues. The CDR3 bases are TGCAGCGGGCCCACTTCGACAGAGATGGAAGAGACCCAGTACTTC. Residues: CSGPTSTEMEETQYF.

At least ten counts were recorded for this clonotype. The gene calls are TRBV2 and TRBJ2-3; the D gene is possibly TRBD1 (5 bases). Trimming removed 6 bases from V and 2 bases from J, with 12 bases in between. CDR3 length: 14 amino acids. The V gene's germline CDR1 is SNHLY and CDR2 FYNNEI. The CDR3 here is CASRHRTPTDTQYF. Written as DNA, the CDR3 is TGTGCCAGCAGACATCGGACACCCACAGATACGCAGTATTTT.

This clonotype was recorded many times. The chain recombines TRBV20-1 with TRBJ1-1; D gene ambiguous. Germline-derived CDR1 and CDR2 are DFQATT and SNEGSKA (reference sequence). CDR3 size: 12 residues. V was shortened by 5 bases and J by 9 bases, with 16 bases between the two germline ends. DNA for the CDR3: TGCAGTGCTCTCTATGCGGGAAACCAAGCTTTCTTT. Translating it yields CSALYAGNQAFF.

V usage is TRBV4-3 and J usage is TRBJ2-7, with 10 bases matching TRBD1. Germline CDR1 and CDR2: LGHNA and YSLEER. V lost 0 bases and J lost 3; bases outside the gene matches: 5. The CDR3 runs 16 residues. The CDR3 coding sequence is TGCGCCAGCAGCCAAGATGCCGGGACAGGGGACTACGAGCAGTACTTC. It translates to CASSQDAGTGDYEQYF.

Only a few counts were recorded for this clonotype. One end of the junction is discordant with germline, which a read error may explain. This chain joins TRBV7-7 and TRBJ2-1, with 7 bases matching TRBD2. CDR1 is SSHAT, CDR2 FNYEAQ, per germline (reference sequence). The CDR3 has 15 residues. The CDR3 loop reads CASSPYSGTINEQFF. CDR3 bases: TGTGCTAGCAGCCCATATTCCGGGACTATCAATGAGCAGTTCTTC.

V is TRBV27 and J is TRBJ2-2, with 12 positions matching TRBD1. CDR1 is MNHEY, CDR2 SMNVEV, per germline (reference sequence). The CDR3 runs to 17 residues. V lost 7 bases to trimming and J lost 4 bases; unmatched junction nucleotides: 10. CDR3 loop: CASTRSRDRGLTGELFF. In DNA, the CDR3 is TGTGCCAGCACCAGAAGCCGGGACAGGGGGCTCACCGGGGAGCTGTTTTTT.

This clonotype was counted only a few times. V usage is TRBV27 and J usage is TRBJ1-2; TRBD1 aligns across 10 bases. The CDR3 length is 14 residues. Trimming at V came to 6 bases and at J to 4 bases, leaving 5 bases not matched to a gene. CDR1 is MNHEY, CDR2 SMNVEV, per germline (reference sequence). The CDR3 protein is CASRGQGILYGYTF. Here the CDR3 DNA reads TGTGCCAGCAGGGGACAGGGGATTCTCTATGGCTACACCTTC.

Many counts were recorded for this clonotype. The chain has TRBV28 and TRBJ1-5; no firm D call. Germline lookup yields CDR1 MDHEN and CDR2 SYDVKM. The CDR3 sequence is 14 residues long. Trimming took off 6 bases at V and 1 base at J, with 10 bases between the two ends. Written as DNA, the CDR3 is TGTGCCAGCAGGAGGAGTAAGAGCAATCAGCCCCAGCATTTT. As protein: CASRRSKSNQPQHF.

This clonotype was seen more than once but under ten times. This rearrangement joins TRBV7-2 to TRBJ2-7; the D gene is possibly TRBD1 (6 bases). V was cut by 7 bases and J by 4 bases, with 17 bases left in between. CDR3 length: 14 residues. The germline gives CDR1 SGHTA, CDR2 FQGNSA. CDR3 DNA sequence: TGTGCCAGCACCTACGACAGGCCACCATACGAGCAGTACTTC. Translating it yields CASTYDRPPYEQYF. Looking up the rest from reference TRBV7-2 and TRBJ2-7 gives the full variable domain: GAGVSQSPSNKVTEKGKDVELRCDPISGHTALYWYRQSLGQGLEFLIYFQGNSAPDKSGLPSDRFSAERTGGSVSTLTIQRTQQEDSAVYLCASTYDRPPYEQYFGPGTRLTVT.

This clonotype was picked up many times. The chain couples TRBV11-2 to TRBJ2-3; D unresolved. CDR1 and CDR2 (germline): SGHAT, FQNNGV. Trimming cost V 3 bases and J 1 base, with 11 bases left between them. The CDR3 sequence is 15 residues long. CDR3 DNA: TGTGCCAGCAGCTTTTTAGCCGACGGCACAGATACGCAGTATTTT. Translated, it gives CASSFLADGTDTQYF.

Ten or more counts support this clonotype. The gene calls are TRBV3-1 and TRBJ2-6; D is uncertain. Looked up from germline, CDR1 is LGHDT and CDR2 is YNNKEL (reference sequence). Trimming removed 0 bases from V and 0 bases from J, with 9 bases in between. The CDR3 covers 17 residues. The DNA of the CDR3 is TGTGCCAGCAGCCAAGAGCGACATAACTCTGGGGCCAACGTCCTGACTTTC. This translates into CASSQERHNSGANVLTF.

This clonotype was picked up many times. CDR3 residues: CASNEVGRGNEQFF. CDR3 DNA: TGTGCCAGCAATGAGGTTGGTCGGGGCAATGAGCAGTTCTTC. V and J are TRBV28 and TRBJ2-1; a possible D gene is TRBD2 (5 bases). The CDR3 covers 14 residues. Between the trimmed V and J ends, which lost 7 bases and 6 bases, there was a span of 16 bases. Germline CDR1 and CDR2: MDHEN and SYDVKM.

The chain joins TRBV5-1 to TRBJ2-5; a possible D gene is TRBD1 (6 bases). This CDR3 comprises 14 residues. The germline CDR1 and CDR2 sequences are SGHRS and YFSETQ. Trimming removed 3 bases at V and 2 bases at J, with 11 bases between. As DNA, the CDR3 is TGCGCCAGCAGCTCGATACAGGGTCAAGAGACCCAGTACTTC. It translates to CASSSIQGQETQYF. The full variable domain, its missing parts supplied by reference TRBV5-1 and TRBJ2-5, is KAGVTQTPRYLIKTRGQQVTLSCSPISGHRSVSWYQQTPGQGLQFLFEYFSETQRNKGNFPGRFSGRQFSNSRSEMNVSTLELGDSALYLCASSSIQGQETQYFGPGTRLLVL.

The gene calls are TRBV20-1 and TRBJ1-1; TRBD1 matches 7 bases. Trimming removed 2 bases from V and 1 base from J; junction bases left unmatched: 4. The CDR3 runs to 14 residues. Germline V lookup: CDR1 DFQATT, CDR2 SNEGSKA (reference sequence). This CDR3 is CSARRRGRNTEAFF. The CDR3 DNA sequence: TGCAGTGCTAGACGTAGGGGGCGGAACACTGAAGCTTTCTTT.

This clonotype was seen ten or more times. The chain has TRBV30 and TRBJ2-7; TRBD2 matches 9 bases. Germline V gene data show CDR1 as GTSNPN and CDR2 as SVGIG (reference sequence). Losses at the gene ends were 4 bases for V and 5 bases for J; bases not matched to a gene: 3. CDR3 length: 12 residues. The CDR3 protein is CAWTSGNNEQYF. CDR3 DNA sequence: TGTGCCTGGACTAGCGGGAACAACGAGCAGTACTTC.

This clonotype was counted only a few times. The V and J genes are TRBV7-3 and TRBJ2-1, with 7 positions matching TRBD1. The length of the CDR3 is 17 residues. Germline V CDR1 and CDR2: SGHTA, FQGTGA. The junction had 9 bases not matched to a gene; V was cut back by 2 bases and J by 2 bases. CDR3 loop: CASSLQGGAGPYNEQFF. The CDR3 nucleotides are TGTGCCAGCAGCTTACAAGGGGGCGCGGGTCCCTACAATGAGCAGTTCTTC.

This clonotype was counted at least ten times. The rearrangement links TRBV18 to TRBJ2-7; maybe TRBD2 (6 bases). CDR3 length equals 12 residues. Germline CDR1 is KGHSH and CDR2 is LQKENI. The V end was cut by 3 bases, the J end by 6 bases, with 9 bases between. This chain's CDR3 is CASSPRGTEQYF. The DNA for the CDR3 is TGTGCCAGCTCACCTCGGGGGACCGAGCAGTACTTC.

Ten or more counts support this clonotype. The chain recombines TRBV5-1 with TRBJ2-1, with D tentatively TRBD2 (6 bases). The V end was cut by 4 bases, the J end by 4 bases, with 15 bases between. The V gene's germline CDR1 is SGHRS and CDR2 YFSETQ. CDR3 length: 15 residues. CDR3 nucleotides: TGCGCCAGCAGCAGTACCCCGACTAGGTACAATGAGCAGTTCTTC. It encodes CASSSTPTRYNEQFF.

This clonotype was counted ten times or more. The rearrangement links TRBV29-1 to TRBJ1-1; D gene unclear. This CDR3 contains 15 residues. Germline V CDR1 and CDR2: SQVTM, ANQGSEA. Trimming left V 3 bases short and J 5 bases short, with 19 bases between. CDR3 protein: CSVEPIDGSGTEAFF. Here the CDR3 DNA reads TGCAGCGTTGAGCCGATAGACGGGAGCGGGACTGAAGCTTTCTTT.

This clonotype showed up many times. The chain carries TRBV30 and TRBJ1-5; TRBD1 is a possible D gene (6 bases). This CDR3 contains 16 residues. In germline, CDR1 is GTSNPN, CDR2 SVGIG (reference sequence). Trimming stripped 2 bases from V and 3 bases from J, with 17 bases between. The CDR3 region has the DNA TGTGCCTGGAGTCCCCCCTACAGGGCGGACAATCAGCCCCAGCATTTT. Its protein product is CAWSPPYRADNQPQHF.